This is a list of T cell receptor beta chains from one sample in a study of T cell responses to AZD1222 COVID-19 vaccine. Repertoires were generated with immunoSEQ multiplex PCR, while TCRdb's copy carries only in-frame clones and drops some. The table records 80,000 or so clones, roughly 87% of them present only once. Source: peripheral blood, taken on day 0 of AZD1222 vaccination. These TCRs come from an adult in good health. CDR3s leave out the opening cysteine and the closing phenylalanine or tryptophan. The order of the fields is CDR3 length, V gene, CDR3 protein.

>11|TRBV7-3
ASSLGLAGEQF
>13|TRBV6-5
ASSYSGGRNEKLF
>14|TRBV7-9
ASSFYGVGSNQPQH
>12|TRBV10-3
AISLGQGNQPQH
>11|TRBV28
ASLGTPRTEAF
>10|TRBV12-3/TRBV12-4
ASSRGGSEQF
>13|TRBV7-2
ASSLLAGGINEQF
>13|TRBV19
ASTWAGGSHQPQH
>14|TRBV15
ATSSVFGQGEQPQH
>13|TRBV7-9
ASSHTGVDGNTIY
>10|TRBV6-1
ASTPFADTQY